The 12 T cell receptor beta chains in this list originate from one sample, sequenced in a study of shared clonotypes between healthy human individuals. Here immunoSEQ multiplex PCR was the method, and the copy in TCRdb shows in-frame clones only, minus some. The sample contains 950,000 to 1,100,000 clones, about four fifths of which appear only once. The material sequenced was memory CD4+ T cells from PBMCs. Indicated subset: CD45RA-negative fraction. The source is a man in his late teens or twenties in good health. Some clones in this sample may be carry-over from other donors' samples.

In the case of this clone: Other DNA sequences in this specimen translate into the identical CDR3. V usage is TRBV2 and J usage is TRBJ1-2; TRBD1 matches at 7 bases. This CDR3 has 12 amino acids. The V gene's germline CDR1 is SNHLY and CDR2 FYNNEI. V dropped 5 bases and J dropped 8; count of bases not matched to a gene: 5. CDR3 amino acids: CASSRDSYGYTF. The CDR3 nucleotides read TGTGCCAGCAGTCGGGACAGTTACGGCTACACCTTC.

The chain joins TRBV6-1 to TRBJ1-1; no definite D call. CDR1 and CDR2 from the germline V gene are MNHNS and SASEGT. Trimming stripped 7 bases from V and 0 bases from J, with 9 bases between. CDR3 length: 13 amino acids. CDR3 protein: CASKGGMNTEAFF. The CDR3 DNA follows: TGTGCCAGCAAGGGAGGAATGAACACTGAAGCTTTCTTT.

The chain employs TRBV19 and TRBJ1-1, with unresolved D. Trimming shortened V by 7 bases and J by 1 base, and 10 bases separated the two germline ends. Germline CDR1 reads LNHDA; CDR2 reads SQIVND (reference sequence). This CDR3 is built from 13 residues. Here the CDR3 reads CASMSQPNTEAFF. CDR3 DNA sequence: TGTGCCAGTATGAGTCAGCCGAACACTGAAGCTTTCTTT.

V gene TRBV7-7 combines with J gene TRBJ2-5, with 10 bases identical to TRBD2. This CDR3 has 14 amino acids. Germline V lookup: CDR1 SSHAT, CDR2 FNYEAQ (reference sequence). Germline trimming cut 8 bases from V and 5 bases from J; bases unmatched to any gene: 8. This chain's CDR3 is CASCAAGGGETQYF. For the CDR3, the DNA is TGTGCCAGCTGTGCAGCGGGAGGGGGGGAGACCCAGTACTTC.

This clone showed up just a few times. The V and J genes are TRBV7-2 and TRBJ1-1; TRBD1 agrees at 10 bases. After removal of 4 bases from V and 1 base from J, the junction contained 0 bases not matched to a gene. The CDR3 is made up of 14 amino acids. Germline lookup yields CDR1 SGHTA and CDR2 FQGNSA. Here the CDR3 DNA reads TGTGCCAGCAGCTGGACAGGGGGGAACACTGAAGCTTTCTTT. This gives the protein CASSWTGGNTEAFF.

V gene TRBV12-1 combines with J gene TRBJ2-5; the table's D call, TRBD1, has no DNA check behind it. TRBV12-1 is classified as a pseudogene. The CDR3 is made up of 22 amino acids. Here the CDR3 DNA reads TGTGCCAGCAGCTTTCCCATCTCGGGACAGGGGCGTGGCGGGAGTGTCCAAGAGACCCAGTACTTC. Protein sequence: CASSFPISGQGRGGSVQETQYF.

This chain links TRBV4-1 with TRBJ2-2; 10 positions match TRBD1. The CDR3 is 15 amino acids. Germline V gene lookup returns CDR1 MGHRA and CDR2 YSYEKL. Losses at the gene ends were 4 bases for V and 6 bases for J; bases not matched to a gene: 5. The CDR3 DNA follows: TGCGCCAGCAGCCTCGCCGGGACAGGGGCCGGGGAGCTGTTTTTT. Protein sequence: CASSLAGTGAGELFF.

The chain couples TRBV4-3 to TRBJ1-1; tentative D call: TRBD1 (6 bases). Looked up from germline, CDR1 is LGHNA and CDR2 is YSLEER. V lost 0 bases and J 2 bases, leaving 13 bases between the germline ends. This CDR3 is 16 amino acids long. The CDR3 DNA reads TGCGCCAGCAGCCAAGACGGCTGGACAGACAACACTGAAGCTTTCTTT. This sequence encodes CASSQDGWTDNTEAFF.

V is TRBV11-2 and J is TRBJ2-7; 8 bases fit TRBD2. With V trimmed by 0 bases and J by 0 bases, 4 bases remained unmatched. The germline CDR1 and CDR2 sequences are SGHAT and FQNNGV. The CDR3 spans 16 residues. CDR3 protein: CASSLDSGTSSYEQYF. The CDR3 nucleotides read TGTGCCAGCAGCTTAGATAGTGGGACTAGCTCCTACGAGCAGTACTTC.

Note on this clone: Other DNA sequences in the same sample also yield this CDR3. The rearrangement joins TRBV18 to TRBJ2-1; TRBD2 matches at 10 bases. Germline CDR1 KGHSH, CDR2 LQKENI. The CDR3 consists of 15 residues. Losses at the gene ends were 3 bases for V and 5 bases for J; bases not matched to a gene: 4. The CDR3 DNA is TGTGCCAGCTCACCCCTAGCGGGAGCAGACAATGAGCAGTTCTTC. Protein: CASSPLAGADNEQFF.

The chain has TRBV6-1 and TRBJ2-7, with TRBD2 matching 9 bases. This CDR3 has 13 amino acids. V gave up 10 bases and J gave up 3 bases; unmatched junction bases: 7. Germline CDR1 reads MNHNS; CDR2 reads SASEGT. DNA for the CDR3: TGTGCCACTACGACTAGCGGACTCTACGAGCAGTACTTC. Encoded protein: CATTTSGLYEQYF.

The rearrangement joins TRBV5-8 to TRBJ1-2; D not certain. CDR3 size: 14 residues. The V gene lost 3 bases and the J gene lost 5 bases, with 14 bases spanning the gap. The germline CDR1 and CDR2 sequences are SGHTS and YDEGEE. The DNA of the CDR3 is TGTGCCAGCAGCTACTATCGCCAGGCATATGGCTACACCTTC. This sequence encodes CASSYYRQAYGYTF.